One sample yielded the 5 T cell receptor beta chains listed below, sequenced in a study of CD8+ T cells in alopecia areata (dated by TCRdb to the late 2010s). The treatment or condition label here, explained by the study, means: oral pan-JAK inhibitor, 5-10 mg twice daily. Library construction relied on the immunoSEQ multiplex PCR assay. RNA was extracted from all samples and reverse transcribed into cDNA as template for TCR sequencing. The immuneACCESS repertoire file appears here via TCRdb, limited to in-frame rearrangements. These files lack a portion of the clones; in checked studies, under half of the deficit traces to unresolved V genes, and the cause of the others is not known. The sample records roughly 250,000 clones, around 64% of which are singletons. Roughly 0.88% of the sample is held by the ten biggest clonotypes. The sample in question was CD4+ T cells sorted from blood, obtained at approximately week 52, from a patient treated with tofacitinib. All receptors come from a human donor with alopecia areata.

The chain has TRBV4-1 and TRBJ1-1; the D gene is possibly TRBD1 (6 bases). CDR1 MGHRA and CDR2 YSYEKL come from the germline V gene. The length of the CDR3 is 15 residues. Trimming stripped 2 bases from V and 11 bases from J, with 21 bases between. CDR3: CASSQMTGSVESAFF. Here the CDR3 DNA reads TGCGCCAGCAGCCAAATGACAGGTTCGGTGGAATCGGCTTTCTTT.

The CDR3 loop reads CAISYRGGSYTF. CDR3 sequence (DNA): TGTGCCATCAGCTACAGGGGAGGAAGCTACACCTTC. V gene TRBV10-3 combines with J gene TRBJ1-2; 7 nucleotides match TRBD1. This CDR3 is built from 12 residues. CDR1 and CDR2 from the germline V gene are ENHRY and SYGVKD. V shed 6 bases and J 9 bases; nucleotides not matched to a gene: 7.

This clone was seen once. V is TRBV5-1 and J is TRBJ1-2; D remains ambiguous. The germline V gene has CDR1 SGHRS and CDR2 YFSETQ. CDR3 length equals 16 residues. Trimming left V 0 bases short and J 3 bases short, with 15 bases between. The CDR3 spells CASSLGSWVGDYGYTF. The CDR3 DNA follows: TGCGCCAGCAGCTTGGGGAGCTGGGTCGGGGACTATGGCTACACCTTC.

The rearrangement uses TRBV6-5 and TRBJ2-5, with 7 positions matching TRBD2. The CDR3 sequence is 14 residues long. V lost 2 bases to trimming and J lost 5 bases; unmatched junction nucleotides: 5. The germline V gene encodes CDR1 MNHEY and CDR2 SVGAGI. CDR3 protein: CASSYNGGVETQYF. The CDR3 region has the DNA TGTGCCAGCAGTTACAATGGGGGGGTGGAGACCCAGTACTTC.

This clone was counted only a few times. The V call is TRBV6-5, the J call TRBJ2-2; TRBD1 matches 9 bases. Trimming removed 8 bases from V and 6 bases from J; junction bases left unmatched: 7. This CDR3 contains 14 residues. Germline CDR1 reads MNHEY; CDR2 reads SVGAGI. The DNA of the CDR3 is TGTGCCAGCGGCCGAAGGACAGGGGCCGGGGAGCTGTTTTTT. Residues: CASGRRTGAGELFF.